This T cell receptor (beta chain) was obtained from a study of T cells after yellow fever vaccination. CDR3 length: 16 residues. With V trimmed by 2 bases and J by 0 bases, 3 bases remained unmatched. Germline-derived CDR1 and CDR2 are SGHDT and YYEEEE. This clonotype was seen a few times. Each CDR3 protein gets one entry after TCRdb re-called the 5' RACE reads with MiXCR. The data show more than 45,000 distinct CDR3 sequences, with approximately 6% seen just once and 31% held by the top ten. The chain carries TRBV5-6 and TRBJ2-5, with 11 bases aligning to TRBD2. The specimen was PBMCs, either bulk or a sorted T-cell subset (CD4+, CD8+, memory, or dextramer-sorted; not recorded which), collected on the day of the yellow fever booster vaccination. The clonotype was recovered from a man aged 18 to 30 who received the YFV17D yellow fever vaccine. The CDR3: CASSFRLAGYQETQYF. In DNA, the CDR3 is TGTGCCAGCAGCTTCCGACTAGCGGGGTACCAAGAGACCCAGTACTTC.